This T cell receptor beta chain was sequenced for a study of CD8 T cells in ankylosing spondylitis. Findings and caveats of the study: From matched ankylosing spondylitis synovial fluid, disease-linked clones were reportedly recovered at significantly enriched levels. Apparently characteristic of ankylosing spondylitis blood was a TCR beta motif (fewer than 10 highly homologous variants). Disease-linked clones proved CD8+ and comparatively uncommon in peripheral blood.

Each CDR3 protein gets one entry after TCRdb re-called the 5' RACE reads with MiXCR. Of about 800,000 distinct CDR3 sequences in the sample, around 11% are singletons; the top ten hold just over 0.5%. Germline-derived CDR1 and CDR2 are DFQATT and SNEGSKA (reference sequence). This CDR3 comprises 15 residues. V lost 4 bases, J lost 0 bases, and 6 bases stayed unmatched. This clonotype was observed a handful of times. The antigen is undetermined. The chain employs TRBV20-1 and TRBJ2-3; 8 bases fit TRBD1. The sequence derives from a male donor with ankylosing spondylitis. Specimen: blood, either unsorted or a sorted T cell fraction (not recorded which). CDR3 sequence reads: CSANGQGASTDTQYF. The CDR3 bases are TGCAGTGCTAATGGGCAGGGGGCTAGCACAGATACGCAGTATTTT.